This TCR beta chain was documented in a study of vaccination effects on CD4 cells after COVID-19. Study background: Of the BNT162b2 and mRNA-1273 vaccines, participants received two doses of one or the other.

Points on this clone: The target antigen is unknown.

Study-wide results and limits: Late in the post-vaccination period, infection-induced and vaccine-induced clones underwent marked clonal contraction. Limitations: small convalescent group and missing early post-infection timepoints.

Produced via immunoSEQ multiplex PCR; TCRdb's table is partial and in-frame only. The sample yields under 60,000 clones, roughly three quarters seen once. With the ViraFEST assay, the study expanded antigen-specific CD4+ T cells using viral peptide pools, then sequenced them. CD4+ T cells were isolated after around 10 days of culture. PCR-confirmed SARS-CoV-2 infection occurred in the person between March and December 2020. Half the medium was swapped for IL-2 medium on days 3 and 7. The CDR3 contains 17 residues. V lost 6 bases and J 3 bases, leaving 21 bases between the germline ends. Germline assignment: CDR1 MDHEN and CDR2 SYDVKM.

This receptor was taken from a human donor who had a prior SARS-CoV-2 infection. The sequences come from CD4+ T cells from PBMCs cultured with HIV peptides, collected before COVID-19 vaccination. Subset in this sample: HIV-1 Nef peptide pool negative control/reference culture. This chain links TRBV28 with TRBJ2-1; tentatively, D is TRBD2 (7 bases). Here the CDR3 DNA reads TGTGCCAGCAGCCCCGCCGCGGGGGCGTGGGTCTACAATGAGCAGTTCTTC. As protein: CASSPAAGAWVYNEQFF.